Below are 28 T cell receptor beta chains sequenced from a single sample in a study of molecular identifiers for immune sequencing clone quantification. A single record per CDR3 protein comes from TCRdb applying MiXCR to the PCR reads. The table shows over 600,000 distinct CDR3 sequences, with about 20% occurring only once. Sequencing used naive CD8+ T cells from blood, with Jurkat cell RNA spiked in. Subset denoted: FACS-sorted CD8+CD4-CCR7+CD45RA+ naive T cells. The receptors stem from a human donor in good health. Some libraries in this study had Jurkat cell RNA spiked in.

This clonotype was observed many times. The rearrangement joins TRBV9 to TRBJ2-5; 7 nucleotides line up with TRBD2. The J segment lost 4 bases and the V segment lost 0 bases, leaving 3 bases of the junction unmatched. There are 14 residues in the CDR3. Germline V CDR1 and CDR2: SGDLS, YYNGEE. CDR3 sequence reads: CASSVDGRGETQYF. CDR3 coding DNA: TGTGCCAGCAGCGTAGATGGGAGGGGAGAGACCCAGTACTTC.

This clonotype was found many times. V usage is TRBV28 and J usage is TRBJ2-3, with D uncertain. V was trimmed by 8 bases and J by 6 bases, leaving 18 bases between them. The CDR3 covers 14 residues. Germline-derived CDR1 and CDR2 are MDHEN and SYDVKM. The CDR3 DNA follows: TGTGCCAGCTCCTTTCGGCTTGAACCGGATACGCAGTATTTT. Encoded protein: CASSFRLEPDTQYF.

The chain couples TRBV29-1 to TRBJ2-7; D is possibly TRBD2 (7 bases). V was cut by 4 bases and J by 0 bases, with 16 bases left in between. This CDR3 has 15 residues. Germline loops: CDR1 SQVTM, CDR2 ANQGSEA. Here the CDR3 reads CSVARDRGGSYEQYF. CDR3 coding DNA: TGCAGCGTTGCTCGGGATAGGGGGGGCTCCTACGAGCAGTACTTC.

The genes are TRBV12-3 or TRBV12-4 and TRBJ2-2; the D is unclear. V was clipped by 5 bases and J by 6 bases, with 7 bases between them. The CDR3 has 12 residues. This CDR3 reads CASSLWPGELFF. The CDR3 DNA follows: TGTGCCAGCAGTCTATGGCCCGGGGAGCTGTTTTTT.

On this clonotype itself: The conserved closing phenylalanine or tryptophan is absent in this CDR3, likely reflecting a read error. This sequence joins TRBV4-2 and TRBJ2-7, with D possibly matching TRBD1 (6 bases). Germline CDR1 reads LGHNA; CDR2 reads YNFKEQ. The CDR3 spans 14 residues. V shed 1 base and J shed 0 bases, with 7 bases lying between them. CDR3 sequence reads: CASSQGQDSYEQYL. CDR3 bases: TGTGCCAGCAGCCAAGGACAGGACTCCTACGAGCAGTACCTC.

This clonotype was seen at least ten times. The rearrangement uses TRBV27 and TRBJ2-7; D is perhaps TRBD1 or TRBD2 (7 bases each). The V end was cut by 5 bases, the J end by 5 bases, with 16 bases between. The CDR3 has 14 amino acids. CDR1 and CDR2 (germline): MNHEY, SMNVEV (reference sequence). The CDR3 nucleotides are TGTGCCAGCAGTGAAGCGGGACAGATGAACGAGCAGTACTTC. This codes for CASSEAGQMNEQYF.

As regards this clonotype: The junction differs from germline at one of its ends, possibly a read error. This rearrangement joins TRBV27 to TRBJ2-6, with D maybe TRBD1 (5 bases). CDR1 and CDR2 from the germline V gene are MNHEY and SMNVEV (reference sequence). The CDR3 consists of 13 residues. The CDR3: CASTGTGANALTF. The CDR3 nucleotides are TGTGCCAGCACCGGCACTGGGGCCAACGCCCTGACTTTC.

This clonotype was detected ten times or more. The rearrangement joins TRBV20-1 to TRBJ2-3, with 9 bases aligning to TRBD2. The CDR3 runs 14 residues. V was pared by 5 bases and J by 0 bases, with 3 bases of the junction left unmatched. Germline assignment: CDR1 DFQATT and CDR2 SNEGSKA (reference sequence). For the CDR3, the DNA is TGCAGTGCTTGGACTAGCGAGAGCACAGATACGCAGTATTTT. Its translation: CSAWTSESTDTQYF.

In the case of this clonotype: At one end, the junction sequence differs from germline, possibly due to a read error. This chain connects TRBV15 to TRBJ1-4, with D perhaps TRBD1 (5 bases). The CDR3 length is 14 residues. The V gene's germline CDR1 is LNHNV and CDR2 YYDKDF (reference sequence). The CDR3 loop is CAASSWPGSEKLFF. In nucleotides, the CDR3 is TGTGCCGCCAGCAGCTGGCCAGGGTCTGAAAAACTGTTTTTT.

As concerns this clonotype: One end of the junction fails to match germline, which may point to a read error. The DNA of the CDR3 is TGTGCCAGCGGTTTAGGGGGTCGCTCCTACGAGCAGTACTTC. Translation gives CASGLGGRSYEQYF. The chain combines TRBV12-3 or TRBV12-4 with TRBJ2-7, with D possibly TRBD1 on 6 matching bases. This CDR3 spans 14 amino acids.

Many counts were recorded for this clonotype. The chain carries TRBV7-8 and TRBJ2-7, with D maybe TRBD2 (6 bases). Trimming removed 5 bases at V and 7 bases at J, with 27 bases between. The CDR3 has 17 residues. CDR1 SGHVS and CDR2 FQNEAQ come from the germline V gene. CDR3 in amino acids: CASSPFTSAGGSGEQYF. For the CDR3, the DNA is TGTGCCAGCAGCCCCTTCACATCTGCCGGGGGAAGTGGAGAGCAGTACTTC.

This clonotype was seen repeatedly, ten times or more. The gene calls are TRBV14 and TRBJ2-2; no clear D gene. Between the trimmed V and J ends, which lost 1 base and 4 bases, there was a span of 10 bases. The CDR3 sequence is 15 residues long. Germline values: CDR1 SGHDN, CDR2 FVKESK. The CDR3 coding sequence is TGTGCCAGCAGCCAAGGGACGGCCCTCACCGGGGAGCTGTTTTTT. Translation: CASSQGTALTGELFF. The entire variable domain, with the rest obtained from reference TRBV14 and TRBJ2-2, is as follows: EAGVTQFPSHSVIEKGQTVTLRCDPISGHDNLYWYRRVMGKEIKFLLHFVKESKQDESGMPNNRFLAERTGGTYSTLKVQPAELEDSGVYFCASSQGTALTGELFFGEGSRLTVL.

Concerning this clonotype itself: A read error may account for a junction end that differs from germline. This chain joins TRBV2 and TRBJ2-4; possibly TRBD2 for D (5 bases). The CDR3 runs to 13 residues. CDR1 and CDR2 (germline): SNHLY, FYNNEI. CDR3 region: CASNPGEIRIQHF. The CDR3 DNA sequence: TGTGCCAGCAACCCTGGGGAGATACGCATTCAGCACTTC.

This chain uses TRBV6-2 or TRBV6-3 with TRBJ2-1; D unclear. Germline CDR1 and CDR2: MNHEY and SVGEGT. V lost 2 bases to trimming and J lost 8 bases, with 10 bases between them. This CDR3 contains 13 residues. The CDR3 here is CASSYASVDEQFF. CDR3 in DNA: TGTGCCAGCAGTTACGCCAGCGTGGATGAGCAGTTCTTC.

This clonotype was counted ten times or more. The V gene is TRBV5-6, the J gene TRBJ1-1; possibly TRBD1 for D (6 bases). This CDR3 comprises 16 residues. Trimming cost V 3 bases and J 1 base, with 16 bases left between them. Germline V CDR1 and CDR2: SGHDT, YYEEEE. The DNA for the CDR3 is TGTGCCAGCAGCTATGCGTCGGCAGGGGAGAACACTGAAGCTTTCTTT. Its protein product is CASSYASAGENTEAFF. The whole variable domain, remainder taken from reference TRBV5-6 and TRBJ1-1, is DAGVTQSPTHLIKTRGQQVTLRCSPKSGHDTVSWYQQALGQGPQFIFQYYEEEERQRGNFPDRFSGHQFPNYSSELNVNALLLGDSALYLCASSYASAGENTEAFFGQGTRLTVV.

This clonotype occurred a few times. DNA of the CDR3: TGTGCCAGCTCACCACCCTCCTTACGCGAGCAGTACTTC. Translated: CASSPPSLREQYF. This sequence joins TRBV18 and TRBJ2-7, with no clear D. The germline CDR1 and CDR2 sequences are KGHSH and LQKENI. The CDR3 covers 13 residues. V lost 0 bases, J lost 6 bases, and 9 bases lay in between.

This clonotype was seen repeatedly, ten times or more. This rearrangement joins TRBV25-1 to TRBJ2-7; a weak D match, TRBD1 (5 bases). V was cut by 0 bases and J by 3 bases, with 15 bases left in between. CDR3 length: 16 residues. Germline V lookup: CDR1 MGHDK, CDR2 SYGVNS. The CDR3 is CASSEYTSQGIYEQYF. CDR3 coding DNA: TGTGCCAGCAGTGAATATACGTCCCAGGGTATCTACGAGCAGTACTTC.

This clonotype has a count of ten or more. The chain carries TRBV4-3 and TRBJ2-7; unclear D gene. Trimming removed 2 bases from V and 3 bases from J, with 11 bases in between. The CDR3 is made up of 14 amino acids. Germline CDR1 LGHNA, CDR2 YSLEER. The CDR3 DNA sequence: TGCGCCAGCAGCCAACTAGTTAGACACTACGAGCAGTACTTC. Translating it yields CASSQLVRHYEQYF.

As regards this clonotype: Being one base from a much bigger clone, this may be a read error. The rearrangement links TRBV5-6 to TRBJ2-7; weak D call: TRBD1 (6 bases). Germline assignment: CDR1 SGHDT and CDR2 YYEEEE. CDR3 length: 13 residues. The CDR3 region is CAGSTQQGGEQYF. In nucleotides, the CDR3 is TGTGCCGGCAGCACCCAACAGGGTGGCGAGCAGTACTTC.

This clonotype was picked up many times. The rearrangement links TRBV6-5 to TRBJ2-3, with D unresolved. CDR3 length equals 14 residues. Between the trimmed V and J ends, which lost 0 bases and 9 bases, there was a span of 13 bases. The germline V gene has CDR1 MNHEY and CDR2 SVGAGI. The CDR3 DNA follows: TGTGCCAGCAGTTACTCGATCCGAGCAGTGACGCAGTATTTT. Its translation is CASSYSIRAVTQYF.

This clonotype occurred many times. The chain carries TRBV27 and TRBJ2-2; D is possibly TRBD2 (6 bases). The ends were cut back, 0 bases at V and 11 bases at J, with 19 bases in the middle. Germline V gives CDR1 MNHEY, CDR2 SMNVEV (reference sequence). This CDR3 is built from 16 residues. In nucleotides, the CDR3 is TGTGCCAGCAGTTTATCGATAGTTGGACTACCGAAAGAGCTGTTTTTT. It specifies CASSLSIVGLPKELFF.

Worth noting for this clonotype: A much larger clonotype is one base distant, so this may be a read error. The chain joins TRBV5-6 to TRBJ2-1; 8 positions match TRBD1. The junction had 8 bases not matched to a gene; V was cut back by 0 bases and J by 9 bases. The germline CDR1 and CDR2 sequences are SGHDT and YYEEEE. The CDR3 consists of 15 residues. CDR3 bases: TGTGCCAGCAGCTTGGCCGGACAGGGTTTCGGTGAGCAGTTCTTC. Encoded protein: CASSLAGQGFGEQFF.

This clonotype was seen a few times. CDR3 DNA: TGTGCCAGCAACCTACGGGACAATGACTACGAGCAGTACTTC. As protein: CASNLRDNDYEQYF. The chain couples TRBV11-2 to TRBJ2-7, with D possibly TRBD1 on 6 matching bases. The length of the CDR3 is 14 residues. Deletions cut 7 bases from V and 3 bases from J, with 16 bases between. The V gene's germline CDR1 is SGHAT and CDR2 FQNNGV.

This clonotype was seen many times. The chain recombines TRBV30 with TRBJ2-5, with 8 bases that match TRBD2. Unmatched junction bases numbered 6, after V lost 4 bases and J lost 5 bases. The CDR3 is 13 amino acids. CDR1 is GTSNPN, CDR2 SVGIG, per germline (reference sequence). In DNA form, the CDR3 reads TGTGCCTGGAATAGCGGGGCAGATGAGACCCAGTACTTC. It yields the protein CAWNSGADETQYF.

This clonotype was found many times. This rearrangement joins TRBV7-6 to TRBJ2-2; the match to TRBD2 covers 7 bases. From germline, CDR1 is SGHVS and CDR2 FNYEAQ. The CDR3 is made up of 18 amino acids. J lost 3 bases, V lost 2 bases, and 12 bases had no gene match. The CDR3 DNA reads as TGTGCCAGCAGCTTATCGCCCAGCGGGATACGCGACACCGGGGAGCTGTTTTTT. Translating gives CASSLSPSGIRDTGELFF.

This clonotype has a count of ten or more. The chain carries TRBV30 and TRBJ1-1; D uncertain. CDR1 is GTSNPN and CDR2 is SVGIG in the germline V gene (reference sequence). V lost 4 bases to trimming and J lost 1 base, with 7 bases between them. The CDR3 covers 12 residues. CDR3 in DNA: TGTGCCTGGAATACAGAGAACACTGAAGCTTTCTTT. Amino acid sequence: CAWNTENTEAFF.

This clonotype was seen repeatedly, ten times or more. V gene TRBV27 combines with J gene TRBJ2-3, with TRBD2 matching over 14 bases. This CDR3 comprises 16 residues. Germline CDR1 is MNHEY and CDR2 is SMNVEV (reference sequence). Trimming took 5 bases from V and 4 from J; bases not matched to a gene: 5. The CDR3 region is CASSLPGLAGADTQYF. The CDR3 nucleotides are TGTGCCAGCAGTCTCCCGGGACTAGCGGGAGCAGATACGCAGTATTTT.

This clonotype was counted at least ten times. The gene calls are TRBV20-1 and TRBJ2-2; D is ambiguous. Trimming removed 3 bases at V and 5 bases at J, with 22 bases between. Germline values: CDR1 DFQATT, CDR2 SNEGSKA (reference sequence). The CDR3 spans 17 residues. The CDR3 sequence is CSASPYGRKGGTGELFF. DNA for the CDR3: TGCAGTGCTAGCCCTTACGGACGGAAAGGTGGGACCGGGGAGCTGTTTTTT.